This T cell receptor beta chain was recovered during a study of post-analysis software for immune sequencing data. As concerns this clonotype: Antigen: not known.

Unique molecular identifiers were present in the TCR beta cDNA libraries. TCRdb re-called the PCR reads through MiXCR, storing one row per CDR3 protein. This table holds 750,000 to 900,000 distinct CDR3 sequences, roughly 46% found once. General observations from the study: With TRBV5-6, TRBV5-1 and TRBV20-1 included, about five TRBV segments were more frequent in patients than in controls.

The germline V and J ends were trimmed by 1 base and 0 bases, with 12 bases remaining between them. The length of the CDR3 is 16 residues. Germline assignment: CDR1 LGHNA and CDR2 YNFKEQ. The sequenced material came from blood. This receptor was identified in a girl aged 5 to 17 with multiple sclerosis. This chain links TRBV4-2 with TRBJ1-2; D remains ambiguous. In DNA form, the CDR3 reads TGTGCCAGCAGCCAAGCTGAGACCCGAGCTAACTATGGCTACACCTTC. It encodes CASSQAETRANYGYTF.